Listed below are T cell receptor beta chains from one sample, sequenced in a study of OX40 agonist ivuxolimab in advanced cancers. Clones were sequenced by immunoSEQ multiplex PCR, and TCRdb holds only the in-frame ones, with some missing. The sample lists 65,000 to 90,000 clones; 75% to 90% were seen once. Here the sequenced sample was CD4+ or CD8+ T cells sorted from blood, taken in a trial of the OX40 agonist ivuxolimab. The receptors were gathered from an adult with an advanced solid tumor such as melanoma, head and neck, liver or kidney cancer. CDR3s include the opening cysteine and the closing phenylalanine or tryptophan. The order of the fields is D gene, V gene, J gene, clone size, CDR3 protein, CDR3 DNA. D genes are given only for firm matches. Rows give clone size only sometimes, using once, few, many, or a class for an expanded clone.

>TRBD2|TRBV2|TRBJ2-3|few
CASSGSSGRVGTQYF
TGTGCCAGCAGTGGTTCTAGCGGGAGGGTTGGTACGCAGTATTTT
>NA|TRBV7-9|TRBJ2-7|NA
CASTIQGNEQYF
TGTGCCAGCACCATACAGGGAAACGAGCAGTACTTC
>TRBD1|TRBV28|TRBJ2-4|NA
CASSGDSMVAKNIQYF
TGTGCCAGCAGTGGGGACAGCATGGTAGCCAAAAACATTCAGTACTTC
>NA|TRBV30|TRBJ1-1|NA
CAWSVSPTGNTEAFF
TGTGCCTGGAGTGTATCTCCGACGGGTAACACTGAAGCTTTCTTT
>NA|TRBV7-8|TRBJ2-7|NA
CASSSRTQGHEQYF
TGTGCCAGCAGCTCCCGGACACAGGGACACGAGCAGTACTTC
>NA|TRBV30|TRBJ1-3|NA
CAWSVVRANTIYF
TGTGCCTGGAGTGTAGTCAGGGCGAACACCATATATTTT
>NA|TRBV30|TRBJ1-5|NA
CAWSVSSESNQPQHF
TGTGCCTGGAGTGTAAGCTCAGAAAGCAATCAGCCCCAGCATTTT
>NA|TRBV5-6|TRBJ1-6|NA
CASSFIAGTDNSPLHF
TGTGCCAGCAGCTTCATAGCAGGGACGGATAATTCACCCCTCCACTTT
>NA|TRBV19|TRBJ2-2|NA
CASSIQGPTGELFF
TGTGCCAGTAGTATTCAGGGCCCCACCGGGGAGCTGTTTTTT
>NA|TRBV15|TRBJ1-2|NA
CATSRDGILGYTF
TGTGCCACCAGCAGAGATGGTATATTGGGCTACACCTTC
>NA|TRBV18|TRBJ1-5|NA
CASSPKVVGTRQPQHF
TGTGCCAGCTCACCGAAGGTTGTAGGGACAAGACAGCCCCAGCATTTT
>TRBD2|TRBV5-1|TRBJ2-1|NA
CASSFGLAGASSYNEQFF
TGCGCCAGCAGCTTTGGACTAGCGGGAGCGTCCTCCTACAATGAGCAGTTCTTC
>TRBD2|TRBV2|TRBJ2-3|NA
CASSLAGGITDTQYF
TGTGCCAGCAGTTTAGCGGGAGGGATCACAGATACGCAGTATTTT
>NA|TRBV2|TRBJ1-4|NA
CASSDVVSGEKLFF
TGTGCCAGCAGTGATGTTGTGTCAGGGGAAAAACTGTTTTTT
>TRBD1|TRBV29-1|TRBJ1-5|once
CSVVTGGNQPQHF
TGCAGCGTTGTGACAGGGGGCAATCAGCCCCAGCATTTT
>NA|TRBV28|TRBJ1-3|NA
CASSRTSSSGNTIYF
TGTGCCAGCAGCCGGACATCTAGCTCTGGAAACACCATATATTTT
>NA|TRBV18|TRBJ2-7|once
CASSPQGWYEQYF
TGTGCCAGCTCACCACAGGGGTGGTACGAGCAGTACTTC
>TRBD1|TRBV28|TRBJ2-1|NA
CASSLPTGGRHEQFF
TGTGCCAGCAGTCTGCCGACAGGGGGTAGGCATGAGCAGTTCTTC
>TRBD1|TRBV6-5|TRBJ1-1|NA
CASSDRGNTEAFF
TGTGCCAGCTCGGACAGGGGGAACACTGAAGCTTTCTTT
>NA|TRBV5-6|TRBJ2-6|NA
CATEKVGQSLAGANVLTF
TGTGCCACCGAAAAGGTCGGACAGTCCCTCGCAGGGGCCAACGTCCTGACTTTC
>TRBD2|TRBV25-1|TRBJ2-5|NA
CASKGLAGGETQYF
TGTGCCAGCAAAGGACTAGCGGGAGGAGAGACCCAGTACTTC
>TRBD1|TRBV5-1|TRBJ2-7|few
CASSLNYGTGGYEQYF
TGCGCCAGCAGCTTGAATTATGGGACAGGGGGCTACGAGCAGTACTTC
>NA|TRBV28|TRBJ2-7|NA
CASSLDLYEQYF
TGTGCCAGCAGTTTGGACCTCTACGAGCAGTACTTC
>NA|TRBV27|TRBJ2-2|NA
CASSLRGLHTGELFF
TGTGCCAGCAGTTTAAGAGGTCTGCACACCGGGGAGCTGTTTTTT
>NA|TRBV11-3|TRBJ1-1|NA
CASSLGTVEAFF
TGTGCCAGCAGCTTAGGGACAGTTGAAGCTTTCTTT
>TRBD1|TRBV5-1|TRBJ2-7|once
CASNLGTGYEQYF
TGCGCCAGCAATCTAGGGACAGGGTACGAGCAGTACTTC
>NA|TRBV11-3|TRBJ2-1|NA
CASSPLGVLHNEQFF
TGTGCCAGCAGCCCGTTAGGGGTTCTCCACAATGAGCAGTTCTTC
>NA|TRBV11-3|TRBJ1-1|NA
CASSLDQGSNTEAFF
TGTGCCAGCAGCTTAGATCAGGGCTCGAACACTGAAGCTTTCTTT
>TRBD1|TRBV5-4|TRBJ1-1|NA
CASSLKGALLTEAFF
TGTGCCAGCAGCTTGAAGGGGGCCTTATTGACTGAAGCTTTCTTT
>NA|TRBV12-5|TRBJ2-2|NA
CASGLVHGWRGDTGELFF
TGTGCTAGTGGTTTGGTACACGGGTGGAGGGGAGACACCGGGGAGCTGTTTTTT
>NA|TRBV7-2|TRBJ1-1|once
CASSSMTLGGSEAFF
TGTGCCAGCAGCTCCATGACCCTTGGGGGCTCTGAAGCTTTCTTT
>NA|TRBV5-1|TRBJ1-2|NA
CASSLDIYGYTF
TGCGCCAGCAGCTTAGATATTTATGGCTACACCTTC
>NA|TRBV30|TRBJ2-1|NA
CAWSWKNEQFF
TGTGCCTGGAGTTGGAAGAATGAGCAGTTCTTC
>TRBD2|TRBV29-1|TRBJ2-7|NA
CSVTSGSRSYEQYF
TGCAGCGTAACTAGCGGGAGCCGCTCCTACGAGCAGTACTTC
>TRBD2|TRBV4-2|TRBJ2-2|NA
CASSHLAGTNTGELFF
TGTGCCAGCAGCCACCTAGCGGGAACGAACACCGGGGAGCTGTTTTTT
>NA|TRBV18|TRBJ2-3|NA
CASSPLSQSGLADTQYF
TGTGCCAGCTCACCACTATCCCAGTCCGGATTGGCAGATACGCAGTATTTT
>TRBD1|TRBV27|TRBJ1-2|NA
CASSEQGNYGYTF
TGTGCCAGCAGCGAACAGGGGAACTATGGCTACACCTTC
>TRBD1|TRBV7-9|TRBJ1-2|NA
CASSPRLVDRAVPF
TGTGCCAGCAGCCCCCGACTTGTTGACAGGGCGGTTCCGTTC
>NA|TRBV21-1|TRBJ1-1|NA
CASSKYNGPRDCWGGTEAFF
TGTGCCAGCAGCAAATATAACGGTCCCCGGGACTGCTGGGGTGGCACTGAAGCTTTCTTT
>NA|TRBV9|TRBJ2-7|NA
CASSAGPDSGYEQYF
TGTGCCAGCAGCGCCGGCCCGGACAGCGGCTACGAGCAGTACTTC
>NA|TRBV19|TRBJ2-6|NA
CASSIDRQGTSGANVLTF
TGTGCCAGTAGTATAGATCGGCAGGGTACCTCTGGGGCCAACGTCCTGACTTTC
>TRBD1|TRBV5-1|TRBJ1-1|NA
CASSLTGGRSTEAFF
TGCGCCAGCAGCTTGACAGGGGGCCGTAGTACTGAAGCTTTCTTT
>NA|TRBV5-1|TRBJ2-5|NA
CASSLTGGETQYF
TGCGCCAGCAGCTTGACAGGTGGAGAGACCCAGTACTTC
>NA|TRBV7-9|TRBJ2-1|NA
CASSVTSNEQFF
TGTGCCAGCAGCGTAACTAGTAATGAGCAGTTCTTC
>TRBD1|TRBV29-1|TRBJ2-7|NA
CSTWTGGYEQYF
TGCAGCACCTGGACAGGGGGCTACGAGCAGTACTTC
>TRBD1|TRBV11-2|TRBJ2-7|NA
CASSLERQGRNEQYF
TGTGCCAGCAGCTTGGAAAGACAGGGGAGAAACGAGCAGTACTTC
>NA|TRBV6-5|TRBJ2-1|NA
CASSYQRTFVRFF
TGTGCCAGCAGTTATCAAAGGACATTCGTGCGGTTCTTC
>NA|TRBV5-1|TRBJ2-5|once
CASSKDGETQYF
TGCGCCAGCAGTAAAGACGGAGAGACCCAGTACTTC
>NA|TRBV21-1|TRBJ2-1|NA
CASSSGLYPLHYNEQFF
TGTGCCAGCAGCAGCGGACTCTACCCGCTACACTACAATGAGCAGTTCTTC
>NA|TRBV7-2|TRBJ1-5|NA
CASSLVGGGYNQPQHF
TGTGCCAGCAGCTTAGTGGGGGGCGGATACAATCAGCCCCAGCATTTT
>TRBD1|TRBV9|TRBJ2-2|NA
CASSLGGNTGELFF
TGTGCCAGCAGCCTAGGGGGCAACACCGGGGAGCTGTTTTTT
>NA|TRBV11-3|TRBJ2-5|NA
CASSAGETQYF
TGTGCCAGCAGCGCGGGGGAGACCCAGTACTTC
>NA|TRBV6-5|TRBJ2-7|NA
CASSYSWGSYEQYF
TGTGCCAGCAGTTACTCGTGGGGGTCCTACGAGCAGTACTTC